These T cell receptor beta chains were read from a single sample in a study of neurological immune-mediated disorders. One entry per CDR3 protein results from TCRdb running MiXCR on the 5' RACE reads. The repertoire holds 50,000 to 70,000 distinct CDR3 sequences, with around 3% as singletons. Sequenced material: PBMCs. Source of these receptors: a man aged 35-49 years with multiple sclerosis. Each CDR3 is given without its conserved first and last residue. Clone size is stated in some rows and not others, as once, few, many or a class when expanded.

cdr3_length: 14; clone_size: many; v_call: TRBV5-1; j_call: TRBJ1-1; cdr3_aa: ASSLSGTGRNTEAF
cdr3_length: 12; clone_size: many; v_call: TRBV27; j_call: TRBJ1-1; cdr3_aa: ASSLTGGVSEAF
cdr3_length: 11; clone_size: few; v_call: TRBV29-1; j_call: TRBJ1-5; cdr3_aa: SVDDGPNKTQN
cdr3_length: 14; clone_size: many; v_call: TRBV18; j_call: TRBJ2-1; cdr3_aa: ASSPLAGVSYNEQF
cdr3_length: 14; clone_size: many; v_call: TRBV5-1; j_call: TRBJ2-2; cdr3_aa: ASSTPGQANTGELF
cdr3_length: 11; clone_size: many; v_call: TRBV29-1; j_call: TRBJ2-1; cdr3_aa: SVEETSSSEQF
cdr3_length: 11; clone_size: .; v_call: TRBV12-3/TRBV12-4; j_call: TRBJ1-5; cdr3_aa: ASSWGGGQPQN
cdr3_length: 16; clone_size: many; v_call: TRBV5-6; j_call: TRBJ1-1; cdr3_aa: ASSSVVAGGDLNTEAF
cdr3_length: 16; clone_size: many; v_call: TRBV7-9; j_call: TRBJ2-2; cdr3_aa: ASSFPQGATLNTGELF
cdr3_length: 13; clone_size: many; v_call: TRBV5-1; j_call: TRBJ2-3; cdr3_aa: ASSLRGPSTDTQY
cdr3_length: 13; clone_size: many; v_call: TRBV7-2; j_call: TRBJ2-7; cdr3_aa: ASRQRLAGYNEQY
cdr3_length: 11; clone_size: many; v_call: TRBV11-1; j_call: TRBJ1-1; cdr3_aa: ASSPGTATEAF
cdr3_length: 11; clone_size: many; v_call: TRBV12-3/TRBV12-4; j_call: TRBJ1-2; cdr3_aa: ASSFWGEYGYT
cdr3_length: 13; clone_size: many; v_call: TRBV12-3/TRBV12-4; j_call: TRBJ2-3; cdr3_aa: ASTSGGGSTDTQY
cdr3_length: 13; clone_size: many; v_call: TRBV15; j_call: TRBJ2-1; cdr3_aa: ATSRVGPSYNEQF
cdr3_length: 12; clone_size: many; v_call: TRBV12-3/TRBV12-4; j_call: TRBJ2-1; cdr3_aa: ASSSSGSYNEQF
cdr3_length: 14; clone_size: many; v_call: TRBV29-1; j_call: TRBJ2-1; cdr3_aa: SVGRVGPNSYNEQF
cdr3_length: 11; clone_size: many; v_call: TRBV12-3/TRBV12-4; j_call: TRBJ2-5; cdr3_aa: ASSPPGQETQY
cdr3_length: 11; clone_size: many; v_call: TRBV27; j_call: TRBJ2-4; cdr3_aa: ASRETGGNIQY
cdr3_length: 11; clone_size: many; v_call: TRBV5-1; j_call: TRBJ2-7; cdr3_aa: ASSLGGDYEQY
cdr3_length: 10; clone_size: many; v_call: TRBV20-1; j_call: TRBJ2-7; cdr3_aa: SAGGTDYEQY
cdr3_length: 10; clone_size: once; v_call: TRBV20-1; j_call: TRBJ1-1; cdr3_aa: SVPRGDTEAF
cdr3_length: 13; clone_size: many; v_call: TRBV12-3/TRBV12-4; j_call: TRBJ1-5; cdr3_aa: ASSFPGKSNQPQH
cdr3_length: 13; clone_size: many; v_call: TRBV7-6; j_call: TRBJ2-7; cdr3_aa: ASSLVVSGAYEQY
cdr3_length: 12; clone_size: many; v_call: TRBV20-1; j_call: TRBJ2-7; cdr3_aa: SASRGRASGEQY
cdr3_length: 11; clone_size: many; v_call: TRBV12-3/TRBV12-4; j_call: TRBJ2-7; cdr3_aa: ASSLQGAHEQY
cdr3_length: 10; clone_size: many; v_call: TRBV20-1; j_call: TRBJ2-1; cdr3_aa: SARPNRNEQF